The 24 T cell receptor beta chains given below trace back to one sample, sequenced in a study of long-term antiretroviral therapy in people with HIV. Assay version v3.0 of immunoSEQ was used, and it was run at survey level. Assay used: immunoSEQ multiplex PCR; TCRdb lists only in-frame clones, some missing. The sample carries about 32,000 clones, 94% recorded once. The sample in question was unsorted PBMCs, obtained 4.1 years after starting antiretroviral therapy. Source of these receptors: a woman aged 50 to 60 with HIV.

The chain joins TRBV7-2 to TRBJ1-2, with D possibly being TRBD1 (5 bases). CDR1 is SGHTA and CDR2 is FQGNSA in the germline V gene. CDR3 size: 16 residues. V was clipped by 1 base and J by 4 bases, with 16 bases between them. CDR3 in amino acids: CASSLVVGAVFYGYTF. The CDR3 coding sequence is TGTGCCAGCAGCTTAGTTGTAGGGGCCGTTTTCTATGGCTACACCTTC.

This clone appeared a single time. The chain recombines TRBV7-9 with TRBJ1-6; weak D call: TRBD1 (5 bases). The CDR3 is 13 amino acids. Germline loops: CDR1 SEHNR, CDR2 FQNEAQ (reference sequence). V lost 3 bases, J lost 8 bases, and 8 bases lay in between. The DNA of the CDR3 is TGTGCCAGCAGCTTGGGGACCTATTCACCCCTCCACTTT. It encodes CASSLGTYSPLHF.

This clone was seen only once. V usage is TRBV29-1 and J usage is TRBJ2-5; 9 nucleotides agree with TRBD1. Germline loops: CDR1 SQVTM, CDR2 ANQGSEA. J was trimmed by 4 bases and V by 6 bases; bases with no gene match: 9. The CDR3 consists of 14 residues. The CDR3 coding sequence is TGCAGCGTCGTCCGGGACAGGGTGGGAGAGACCCAGTACTTC. Residues: CSVVRDRVGETQYF.

This clone was seen once. This chain uses TRBV13 with TRBJ2-3; D perhaps matches TRBD2 (5 bases). The CDR3 is 15 residues long. The germline V gene has CDR1 PRHDT and CDR2 FYEKMQ (reference sequence). V shed 1 base and J shed 0 bases, with 8 bases lying between them. In nucleotides, the CDR3 is TGTGCCAGCAGCTTAGTAGGAGGTAGCACAGATACGCAGTATTTT. The encoded protein is CASSLVGGSTDTQYF.

The V gene is TRBV29-1, the J gene TRBJ2-2; D unclear. Germline CDR1 and CDR2: SQVTM and ANQGSEA. V gave up 6 bases and J gave up 2 bases, with 7 bases separating them. The CDR3 extends over 12 amino acids. CDR3 nucleotides: TGCAGCGTGGGGTACAACACCGGGGAGCTGTTTTTT. The encoded protein is CSVGYNTGELFF.

This chain uses TRBV7-9 with TRBJ2-7, with TRBD1 identical over 12 bases. Looked up from germline, CDR1 is SEHNR and CDR2 is FQNEAQ (reference sequence). With V trimmed by 4 bases and J by 5 bases, 6 bases remained unmatched. The CDR3 contains 15 residues. The CDR3 reads CASSSPGTGGNEQYF. The CDR3 coding sequence is TGTGCCAGCAGCTCACCAGGGACAGGGGGCAACGAGCAGTACTTC. Using reference TRBV7-9 and TRBJ2-7 for the parts outside the CDR3, the full variable domain is DTGVSQNPRHKITKRGQNVTFRCDPISEHNRLYWYRQTLGQGPEFLTYFQNEAQLEKSRLLSDRFSAERPKGSFSTLEIQRTEQGDSAMYLCASSSPGTGGNEQYFGPGTRLTVT.

The J gene is TRBJ1-1, the V gene TRBV6-5, with 9 nucleotides matching TRBD1. This CDR3 comprises 14 residues. V lost 6 bases to trimming and J lost 5 bases; unmatched junction nucleotides: 7. Germline V CDR1 and CDR2: MNHEY, SVGAGI. The CDR3 protein is CASSYRGLETEAFF. CDR3 in DNA: TGTGCCAGCAGCTACAGGGGGCTAGAAACTGAAGCTTTCTTT.

The chain recombines TRBV11-2 with TRBJ1-3, with 7 positions matching TRBD1. Germline V gene data show CDR1 as SGHAT and CDR2 as FQNNGV. CDR3 length equals 18 residues. Unmatched junction bases numbered 10, after V lost 2 bases and J lost 0 bases. CDR3 sequence: CASSLYSGQVGSGNTIYF. DNA of the CDR3: TGTGCCAGCAGCTTATATTCCGGACAGGTTGGCTCTGGAAACACCATATATTTT.

As DNA, the CDR3 is TGCGCCAGCAGTCCTGCAGGGAGGTCCCGCACAGATACGCAGTATTTT. Protein sequence: CASSPAGRSRTDTQYF. This sequence joins TRBV10-2 and TRBJ2-3, with TRBD2 as a possible D gene (6 bases). Germline V CDR1 and CDR2: WSHSY, SAAADI. There are 16 residues in the CDR3. Trimming removed 5 bases from V and 1 base from J, with 16 bases in between.

The V and J genes are TRBV30 and TRBJ1-2; a weak D match, TRBD1 (5 bases). In germline, CDR1 is GTSNPN, CDR2 SVGIG (reference sequence). V lost 0 bases and J lost 1, with 12 bases in between. The CDR3 totals 15 residues. The chain's CDR3 is CAWSVRGALNYGYTF. CDR3 DNA sequence: TGTGCCTGGAGTGTACGTGGGGCCCTTAACTATGGCTACACCTTC.

This chain uses TRBV9 with TRBJ2-3; 9 bases are shared with TRBD2. Per the germline V gene, CDR1 is SGDLS and CDR2 is YYNGEE. CDR3 size: 16 residues. V was clipped by 0 bases and J by 7 bases; unmatched bases: 9. CDR3 sequence (DNA): TGTGCCAGCAGCGTAGAGGTTGCGGGGGGGCGTTATACGCAGTATTTT. The encoded protein is CASSVEVAGGRYTQYF.

V gene TRBV2 combines with J gene TRBJ2-7, with D perhaps TRBD1 (5 bases). There are 13 residues in the CDR3. With 10 bases removed from V and 0 bases from J, the gap between germline ends came to 13 bases. CDR1 is SNHLY, CDR2 FYNNEI, per germline. The CDR3 DNA reads as TGTGCCATCCTTAGCAGGGACTCCTACGAGCAGTACTTC. This translates into CAILSRDSYEQYF.

With regard to this clone: The germline gene is not matched at one end of the junction; a read error may be the cause. V gene TRBV7-9 combines with J gene TRBJ2-3, with 12 bases lining up with TRBD2. Germline V gene data show CDR1 as SEHNR and CDR2 as FQNEAQ (reference sequence). The CDR3 loop spans 14 amino acids. The CDR3 region is CASSLGTSGEHLDF. The DNA for the CDR3 is TGTGCCAGCAGCTTAGGGACTAGCGGGGAGCACCTGGATTTT. Looking up the rest from reference TRBV7-9 and TRBJ2-3 gives the full variable domain: DTGVSQNPRHKITKRGQNVTFRCDPISEHNRLYWYRQTLGQGPEFLTYFQNEAQLEKSRLLSDRFSAERPKGSFSTLEIQRTEQGDSAMYLCASSLGTSGEHLDFGPGTRLTVL.

This clone turned up a few times. The chain recombines TRBV5-4 with TRBJ2-7; no clear D. V shed 4 bases and J shed 5 bases, with 22 bases lying between them. Per germline, CDR1 SGHNT and CDR2 YYREEE (reference sequence). The CDR3 has 16 amino acids. In nucleotides, the CDR3 is TGTGCCAGCAGCCACTACGACCTTGGGTTTCCAGACGAGCAGTACTTC. Amino acids: CASSHYDLGFPDEQYF.

V usage is TRBV6-4 and J usage is TRBJ2-1; 12 nucleotides align to TRBD2. The CDR3 runs to 17 residues. V lost 4 bases and J lost 6; bases outside the gene matches: 10. The germline CDR1 and CDR2 sequences are MRHNA and SNTAGT. In DNA, the CDR3 is TGTGCCAGCAGTGCCCGTCTCCTAGCGGGGGGGGTCAATGAGCAGTTCTTC. Translation: CASSARLLAGGVNEQFF.

The rearrangement joins TRBV6-5 to TRBJ1-4; 9 bases are a match to TRBD1. Germline V lookup: CDR1 MNHEY, CDR2 SVGAGI. V was clipped by 4 bases and J by 6 bases; unmatched bases: 6. The CDR3 covers 15 residues. CDR3 in DNA: TGTGCCAGCAGTTCCACAGGGGGCCTTGATGAAAAACTGTTTTTT. This encodes CASSSTGGLDEKLFF.

The chain is built from TRBV2 and TRBJ2-7, with TRBD1 as a possible D gene (6 bases). The CDR3 length is 13 residues. Germline CDR1 is SNHLY and CDR2 is FYNNEI. Trimming stripped 0 bases from V and 7 bases from J, with 10 bases between. CDR3 coding DNA: TGTGCCAGCAGTGAAGCAAAGGGGACAGAGCAGTACTTC. It translates to CASSEAKGTEQYF.

The chain uses TRBV14 and TRBJ2-2; D possibly corresponds to TRBD2 (5 bases). The V end lost 1 base, the J end lost 4 bases, and 7 bases lay between the germline ends. The CDR3 is 14 residues long. Germline V lookup: CDR1 SGHDN, CDR2 FVKESK. CDR3 in amino acids: CASSQVRGTGELFF. In DNA form, the CDR3 reads TGTGCCAGCAGCCAAGTCCGGGGCACCGGGGAGCTGTTTTTT.

V and J are TRBV9 and TRBJ1-5, with D possibly being TRBD1 (5 bases). V lost 0 bases and J lost 4, with 11 bases in between. Germline lookup yields CDR1 SGDLS and CDR2 YYNGEE. The CDR3 runs to 15 residues. The CDR3 nucleotides are TGTGCCAGCAGCGTAGGAGGGGATCCAAATCAGCCCCAGCATTTT. This encodes CASSVGGDPNQPQHF.

In its sample, this clone was seen once. V gene TRBV19 combines with J gene TRBJ1-5; 8 bases match TRBD1. The CDR3 contains 18 residues. V dropped 5 bases and J dropped 4; count of bases not matched to a gene: 16. Germline CDR1 is LNHDA and CDR2 is SQIVND (reference sequence). The CDR3, as DNA: TGTGCCAGTAGTCCACGGACAGGGAATAAGAGGACAAATCAGCCCCAGCATTTT. Translation gives CASSPRTGNKRTNQPQHF.

The chain has TRBV11-2 and TRBJ2-7; D assignment may be TRBD1 or TRBD2 (5 bases each). V lost 7 bases and J lost 4, with 20 bases in between. This CDR3 has 15 amino acids. CDR1 is SGHAT and CDR2 is FQNNGV in the germline V gene. Here the CDR3 reads CASNPRGASGYEQYF. The CDR3 coding sequence is TGTGCCAGCAACCCTCGGGGCGCCTCGGGATACGAGCAGTACTTC.

The V and J genes are TRBV5-5 and TRBJ2-3; TRBD1 or TRBD2 may be the D gene (5 bases each). Germline CDR1 reads SGHKS; CDR2 reads YYEKEE (reference sequence). Trimming cost V 0 bases and J 6 bases, with 14 bases left between them. The CDR3 runs 15 residues. The DNA for the CDR3 is TGTGCCAGCAGCTTGGGCCGGGACCCAGGGGATACGCAGTATTTT. It codes for CASSLGRDPGDTQYF.

A few counts support this clone. The chain uses TRBV5-4 and TRBJ1-1; 12 nucleotides line up with TRBD1. This CDR3 comprises 17 residues. Germline-derived CDR1 and CDR2 are SGHNT and YYREEE (reference sequence). V gave up 4 bases and J gave up 5 bases; unmatched junction bases: 12. This CDR3 reads CASSGPGTGGQGTEAFF. The CDR3 nucleotides read TGTGCCAGCAGCGGACCCGGGACAGGGGGCCAGGGGACTGAAGCTTTCTTT.

The DNA of the CDR3 is TGTGCCAGCAGCTTAGCAGGGAACACTGAAGCTTTCTTT. Amino acid sequence: CASSLAGNTEAFF. The chain recombines TRBV7-9 with TRBJ1-1; the D is unclear. CDR1 and CDR2 from the germline V gene are SEHNR and FQNEAQ (reference sequence). CDR3 length equals 13 residues. Trimming took 0 bases from V and 1 from J, leaving 3 bases between them.